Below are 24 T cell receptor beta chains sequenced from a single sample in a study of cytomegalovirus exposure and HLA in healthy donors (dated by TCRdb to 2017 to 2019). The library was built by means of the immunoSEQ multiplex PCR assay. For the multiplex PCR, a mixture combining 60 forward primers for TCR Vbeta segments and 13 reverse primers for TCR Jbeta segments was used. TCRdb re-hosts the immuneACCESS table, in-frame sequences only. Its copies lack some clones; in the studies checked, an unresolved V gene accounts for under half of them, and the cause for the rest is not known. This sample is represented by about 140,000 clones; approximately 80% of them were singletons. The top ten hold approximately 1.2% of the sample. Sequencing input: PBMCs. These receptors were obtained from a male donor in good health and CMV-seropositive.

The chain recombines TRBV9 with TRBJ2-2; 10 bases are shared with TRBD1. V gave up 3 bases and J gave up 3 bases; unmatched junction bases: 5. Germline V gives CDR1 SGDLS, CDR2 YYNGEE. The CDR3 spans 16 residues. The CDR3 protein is CASSAPGQGDTGELFF. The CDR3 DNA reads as TGTGCCAGCAGCGCCCCCGGACAGGGGGACACCGGGGAGCTGTTTTTT.

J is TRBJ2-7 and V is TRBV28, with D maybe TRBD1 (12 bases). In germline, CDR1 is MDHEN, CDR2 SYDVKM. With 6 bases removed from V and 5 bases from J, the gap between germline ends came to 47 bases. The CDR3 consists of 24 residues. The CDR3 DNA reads TGTGCCAGCAGCCGTTTCATGTGGGACAGGGGGCAGGTAGCGGGAGGGCCGTTAGTGGACGAGCAGTACTTC. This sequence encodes CASSRFMWDRGQVAGGPLVDEQYF. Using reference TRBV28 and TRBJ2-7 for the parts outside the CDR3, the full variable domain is DVKVTQSSRYLVKRTGEKVFLECVQDMDHENMFWYRQDPGLGLRLIYFSYDVKMKEKGDIPEGYSVSREKKERFSLILESASTNQTSMYLCASSRFMWDRGQVAGGPLVDEQYFGPGTRLTVT.

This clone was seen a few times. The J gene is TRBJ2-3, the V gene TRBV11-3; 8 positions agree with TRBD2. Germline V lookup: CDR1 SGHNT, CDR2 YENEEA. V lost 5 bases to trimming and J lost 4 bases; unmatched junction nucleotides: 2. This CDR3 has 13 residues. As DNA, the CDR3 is TGTGCCAGCAGCCCGGGGGGGGCAGATACGCAGTATTTT. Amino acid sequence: CASSPGGADTQYF.

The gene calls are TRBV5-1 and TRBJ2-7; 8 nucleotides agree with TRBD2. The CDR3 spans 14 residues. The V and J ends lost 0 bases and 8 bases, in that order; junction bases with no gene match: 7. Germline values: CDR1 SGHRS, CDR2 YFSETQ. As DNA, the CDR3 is TGCGCCAGCAGCTTGGCCGTCGGGAGGGACCAGCAGTACTTC. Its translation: CASSLAVGRDQQYF.

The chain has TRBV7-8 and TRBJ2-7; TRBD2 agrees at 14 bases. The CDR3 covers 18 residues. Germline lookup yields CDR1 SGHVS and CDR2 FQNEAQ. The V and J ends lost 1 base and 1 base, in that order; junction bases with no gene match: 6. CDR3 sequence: CASSLGGLAGGGSYEQYF. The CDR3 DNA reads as TGTGCCAGCAGCTTAGGAGGACTAGCGGGAGGTGGGTCCTACGAGCAGTACTTC. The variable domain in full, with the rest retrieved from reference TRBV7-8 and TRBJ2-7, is GAGVSQSPRYKVAKRGQDVALRCDPISGHVSLFWYQQALGQGPEFLTYFQNEAQLDKSGLPSDRFFAERPEGSVSTLKIQRTQQEDSAVYLCASSLGGLAGGGSYEQYFGPGTRLTVT.

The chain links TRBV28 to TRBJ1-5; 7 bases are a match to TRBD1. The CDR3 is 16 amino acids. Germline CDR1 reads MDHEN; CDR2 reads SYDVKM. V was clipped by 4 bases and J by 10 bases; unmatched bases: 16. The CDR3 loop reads CASSSGGFYGNSPQHF. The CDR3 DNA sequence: TGTGCCAGCAGTTCAGGGGGGTTTTATGGAAACTCACCCCAGCATTTT.

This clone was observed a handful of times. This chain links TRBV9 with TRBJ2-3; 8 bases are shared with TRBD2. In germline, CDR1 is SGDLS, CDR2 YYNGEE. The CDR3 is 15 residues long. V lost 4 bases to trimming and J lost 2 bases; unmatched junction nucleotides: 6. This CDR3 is CASSPELAATDTQYF. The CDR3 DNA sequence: TGTGCCAGCAGCCCTGAACTAGCGGCCACAGATACGCAGTATTTT.

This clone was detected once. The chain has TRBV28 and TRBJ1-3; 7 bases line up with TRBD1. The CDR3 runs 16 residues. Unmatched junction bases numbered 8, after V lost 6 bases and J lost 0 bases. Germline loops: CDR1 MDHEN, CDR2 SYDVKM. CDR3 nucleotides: TGTGCCAGCAGAGCGGCGGGACAGCACTCTGGAAACACCATATATTTT. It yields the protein CASRAAGQHSGNTIYF.

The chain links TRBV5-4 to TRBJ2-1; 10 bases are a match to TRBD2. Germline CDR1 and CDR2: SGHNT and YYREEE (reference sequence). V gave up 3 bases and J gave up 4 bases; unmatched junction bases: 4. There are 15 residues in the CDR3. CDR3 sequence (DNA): TGTGCCAGCAGCTCGACACTAGCGGGATACAATGAGCAGTTCTTC. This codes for CASSSTLAGYNEQFF.

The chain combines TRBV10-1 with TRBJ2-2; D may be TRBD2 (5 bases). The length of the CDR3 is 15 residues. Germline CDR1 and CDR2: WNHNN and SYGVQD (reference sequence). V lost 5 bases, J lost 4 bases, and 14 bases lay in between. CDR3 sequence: CASSSDESGTGELFF. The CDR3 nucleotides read TGCGCCAGCAGTTCTGACGAAAGCGGCACCGGGGAGCTGTTTTTT.

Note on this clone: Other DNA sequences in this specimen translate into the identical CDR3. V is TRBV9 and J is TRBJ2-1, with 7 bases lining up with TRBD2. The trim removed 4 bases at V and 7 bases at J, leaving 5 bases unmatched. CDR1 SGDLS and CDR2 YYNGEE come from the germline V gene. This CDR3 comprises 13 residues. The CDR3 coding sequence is TGTGCCAGCAGCTCAGACGGGGGGAATGAGCAGTTCTTC. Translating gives CASSSDGGNEQFF. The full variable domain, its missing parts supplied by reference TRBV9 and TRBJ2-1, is DSGVTQTPKHLITATGQRVTLRCSPRSGDLSVYWYQQSLDQGLQFLIQYYNGEERAKGNILERFSAQQFPDLHSELNLSSLELGDSALYFCASSSDGGNEQFFGPGTRLTVL.

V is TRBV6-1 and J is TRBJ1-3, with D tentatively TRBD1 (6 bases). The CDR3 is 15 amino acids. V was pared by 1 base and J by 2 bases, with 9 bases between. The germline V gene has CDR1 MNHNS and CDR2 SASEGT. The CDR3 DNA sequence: TGTGCCAGCAGTGAAGGGACAGACCCTGGAAACACCATATATTTT. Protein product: CASSEGTDPGNTIYF.

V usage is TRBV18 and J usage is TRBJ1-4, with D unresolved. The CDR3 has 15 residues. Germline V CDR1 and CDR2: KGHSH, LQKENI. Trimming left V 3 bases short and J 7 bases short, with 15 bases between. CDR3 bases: TGTGCCAGCTCACCTCGGAGGGAGGTTGGTGAAAAACTGTTTTTT. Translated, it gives CASSPRREVGEKLFF.

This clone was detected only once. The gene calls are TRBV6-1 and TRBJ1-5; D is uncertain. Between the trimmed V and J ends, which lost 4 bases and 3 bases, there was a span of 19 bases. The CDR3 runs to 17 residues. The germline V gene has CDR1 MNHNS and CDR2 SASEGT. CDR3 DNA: TGTGCCAGCAGTGGGAGGAGGGCCAACACAAACAATCAGCCCCAGCATTTT. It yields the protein CASSGRRANTNNQPQHF.

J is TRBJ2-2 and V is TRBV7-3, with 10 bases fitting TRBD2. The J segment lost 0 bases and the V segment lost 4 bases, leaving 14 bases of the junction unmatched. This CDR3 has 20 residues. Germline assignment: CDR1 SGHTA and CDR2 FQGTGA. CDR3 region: CASSSPTQSGGASNTGELFF. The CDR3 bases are TGTGCCAGCAGCTCACCAACACAGAGCGGGGGGGCCTCGAACACCGGGGAGCTGTTTTTT.

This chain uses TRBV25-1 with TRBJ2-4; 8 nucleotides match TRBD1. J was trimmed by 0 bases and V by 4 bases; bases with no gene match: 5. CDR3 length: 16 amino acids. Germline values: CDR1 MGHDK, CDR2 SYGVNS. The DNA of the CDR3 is TGTGCCAGCAGTGGCCAGGGGGCGGTAGCCAAAAACATTCAGTACTTC. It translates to CASSGQGAVAKNIQYF.

Here the CDR3 reads CASSEGNEQYF. The CDR3 coding sequence is TGTGCCAGCAGTGAGGGCAACGAGCAGTACTTC. The chain carries TRBV2 and TRBJ2-7; D is unresolved. Germline V gives CDR1 SNHLY, CDR2 FYNNEI. This CDR3 has 11 amino acids. V dropped 3 bases and J dropped 5 bases, with 5 bases sitting between them. Full variable domain (remainder filled in from reference TRBV2 and TRBJ2-7): EPEVTQTPSHQVTQMGQEVILRCVPISNHLYFYWYRQILGQKVEFLVSFYNNEISEKSEIFDDQFSVERPDGSNFTLKIRSTKLEDSAMYFCASSEGNEQYFGPGTRLTVT.

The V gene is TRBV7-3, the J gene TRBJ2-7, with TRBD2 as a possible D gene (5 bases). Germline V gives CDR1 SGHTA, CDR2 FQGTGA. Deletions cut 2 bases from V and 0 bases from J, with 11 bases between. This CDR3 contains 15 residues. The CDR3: CASSLQPAASYEQYF. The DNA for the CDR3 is TGTGCCAGCAGCTTACAGCCAGCGGCCTCCTACGAGCAGTACTTC.

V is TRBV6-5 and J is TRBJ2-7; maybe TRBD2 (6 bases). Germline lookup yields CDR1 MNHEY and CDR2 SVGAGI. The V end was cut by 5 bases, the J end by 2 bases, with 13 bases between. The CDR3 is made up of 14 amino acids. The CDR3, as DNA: TGTGCCAGCAGTGATCCTAGCGCGGCCTACGAGCAGTACTTC. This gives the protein CASSDPSAAYEQYF.

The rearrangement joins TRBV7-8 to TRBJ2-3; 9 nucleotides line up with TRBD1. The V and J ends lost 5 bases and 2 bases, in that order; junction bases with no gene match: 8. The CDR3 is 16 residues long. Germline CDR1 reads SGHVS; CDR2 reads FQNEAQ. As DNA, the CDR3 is TGTGCCAGCAGCCAAAAGACAGGGGGAATCACAGATACGCAGTATTTT. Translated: CASSQKTGGITDTQYF.

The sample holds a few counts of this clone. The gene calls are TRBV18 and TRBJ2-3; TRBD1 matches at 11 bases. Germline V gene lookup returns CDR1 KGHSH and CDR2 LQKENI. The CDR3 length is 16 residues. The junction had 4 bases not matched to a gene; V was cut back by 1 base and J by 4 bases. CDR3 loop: CASSPLGTGGSDTQYF. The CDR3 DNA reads TGTGCCAGCTCACCACTGGGGACAGGGGGATCAGATACGCAGTATTTT.

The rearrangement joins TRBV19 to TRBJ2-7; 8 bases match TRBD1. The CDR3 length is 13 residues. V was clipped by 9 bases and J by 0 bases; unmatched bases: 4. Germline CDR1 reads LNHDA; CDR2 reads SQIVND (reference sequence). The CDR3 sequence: CASRDRSSYEQYF. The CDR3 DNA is TGTGCCAGCCGGGACAGGAGCTCCTACGAGCAGTACTTC.

Here the CDR3 DNA reads TGTGCCAGCAGCTTAGATGCGGGCCGCTCTGAAGCTTTCTTT. Translated, it gives CASSLDAGRSEAFF. The chain joins TRBV7-2 to TRBJ1-1; no clear D. This CDR3 is built from 14 residues. Germline values: CDR1 SGHTA, CDR2 FQGNSA. Trimming pared 1 base from V and 6 bases from J, leaving 12 bases between.

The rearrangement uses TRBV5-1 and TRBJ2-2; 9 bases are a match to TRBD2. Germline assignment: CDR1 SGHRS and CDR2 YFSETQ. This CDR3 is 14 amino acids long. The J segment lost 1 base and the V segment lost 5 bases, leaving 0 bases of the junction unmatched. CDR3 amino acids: CASRTSGNTGELFF. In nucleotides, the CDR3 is TGCGCCAGCAGGACTAGCGGGAACACCGGGGAGCTGTTTTTT. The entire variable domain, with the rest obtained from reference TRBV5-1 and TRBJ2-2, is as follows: KAGVTQTPRYLIKTRGQQVTLSCSPISGHRSVSWYQQTPGQGLQFLFEYFSETQRNKGNFPGRFSGRQFSNSRSEMNVSTLELGDSALYLCASRTSGNTGELFFGEGSRLTVL.